This entry lists 13 T cell receptor beta chains sequenced from one sample in a study of long-term antiretroviral therapy in people with HIV. This was the immunoSEQ v3.0 assay at survey level. Only in-frame clones appear in the TCRdb table, and some are missing; sequencing was by immunoSEQ multiplex PCR. The data show about 17,000 clones, 75% to 90% seen once. Sequenced material: unsorted PBMCs, taken 0.3 years after starting antiretroviral therapy. These receptors originate from a man aged 18 to 30 with HIV.

This clone showed up just once. The chain has TRBV14 and TRBJ1-3; D ambiguous. Germline CDR1 and CDR2: SGHDN and FVKESK. The V end lost 1 base, the J end lost 4 bases, and 11 bases lay between the germline ends. This CDR3 region has 15 residues. CDR3 nucleotides: TGTGCCAGCAGCCAAGCCAGGACGGCAGGAAACACCATATATTTT. This codes for CASSQARTAGNTIYF. Full variable domain (rest looked up from reference TRBV14 and TRBJ1-3): EAGVTQFPSHSVIEKGQTVTLRCDPISGHDNLYWYRRVMGKEIKFLLHFVKESKQDESGMPNNRFLAERTGGTYSTLKVQPAELEDSGVYFCASSQARTAGNTIYFGEGSWLTVV.

CDR3 residues: CASTRTTTGELFF. The CDR3 bases are TGTGCCAGCACCAGGACTACGACCGGGGAGCTGTTTTTT. The gene calls are TRBV2 and TRBJ2-2; D is possibly TRBD2 (6 bases). This CDR3 spans 13 amino acids. The germline V gene has CDR1 SNHLY and CDR2 FYNNEI. V lost 7 bases and J 5 bases, leaving 11 bases between the germline ends.

The chain uses TRBV6-5 and TRBJ1-3; D is unresolved. Trimming left V 4 bases short and J 0 bases short, with 4 bases between. This CDR3 has 13 amino acids. Germline V gene data show CDR1 as MNHEY and CDR2 as SVGAGI. The CDR3 coding sequence is TGTGCCAGCAGTTGGAGCTCTGGAAACACCATATATTTT. Its translation is CASSWSSGNTIYF.

This chain links TRBV6-5 with TRBJ1-2, with a weak D call TRBD1 (5 bases). V was cut by 0 bases and J by 4 bases, with 12 bases left in between. This CDR3 is built from 15 residues. The germline CDR1 and CDR2 sequences are MNHEY and SVGAGI. CDR3 coding DNA: TGTGCCAGCAGTTACTCGTCTGGGGGTGCCTATGGCTACACCTTC. It specifies CASSYSSGGAYGYTF.

This chain joins TRBV27 and TRBJ2-2; no reliable D call. The CDR3 extends over 14 amino acids. Germline CDR1 is MNHEY and CDR2 is SMNVEV (reference sequence). The V gene lost 3 bases and the J gene lost 0 bases, with 5 bases spanning the gap. The CDR3 DNA reads as TGTGCCAGCAGTTTTAATGCGAACACCGGGGAGCTGTTTTTT. Its translation is CASSFNANTGELFF.

The rearrangement joins TRBV2 to TRBJ2-6; D is perhaps TRBD1 (6 bases). The length of the CDR3 is 15 residues. Trimming pared 7 bases from V and 2 bases from J, leaving 12 bases between. CDR1 is SNHLY and CDR2 is FYNNEI in the germline V gene. CDR3 coding DNA: TGTGCCAGCACTCGGACAGAAACTGGGGCCAACGTCCTGACTTTC. It encodes CASTRTETGANVLTF.

The J gene is TRBJ1-2, the V gene TRBV5-1, with 9 bases fitting TRBD1. Germline CDR1 reads SGHRS; CDR2 reads YFSETQ. CDR3 size: 14 residues. Germline trimming cut 6 bases from V and 4 bases from J; bases unmatched to any gene: 7. In nucleotides, the CDR3 is TGCGCCAGCAAGAAACAGGGGGCGGGCTATGGCTACACCTTC. The encoded protein is CASKKQGAGYGYTF.

This chain connects TRBV30 to TRBJ2-3, with D tentatively TRBD2 (5 bases). The germline gives CDR1 GTSNPN, CDR2 SVGIG (reference sequence). The CDR3 loop spans 14 amino acids. V was shortened by 0 bases and J by 2 bases, with 9 bases between the two germline ends. The CDR3: CAWSVRGATDTQYF. The CDR3 region has the DNA TGTGCCTGGAGTGTACGGGGAGCCACAGATACGCAGTATTTT.

The sample holds a few counts of this clone. The rearrangement uses TRBV13 and TRBJ2-3; D remains unclear. The V gene's germline CDR1 is PRHDT and CDR2 FYEKMQ (reference sequence). The CDR3 has 13 amino acids. The ends were cut back, 3 bases at V and 4 bases at J, with 8 bases in the middle. The DNA for the CDR3 is TGTGCCAGCAGCTTTATAGGTGCAGATACGCAGTATTTT. It encodes CASSFIGADTQYF.

The chain links TRBV5-1 to TRBJ2-1, with TRBD2 identical over 16 bases. Trimming removed 4 bases from V and 6 bases from J; junction bases left unmatched: 10. CDR1 and CDR2 (germline): SGHRS, YFSETQ. The CDR3 has 18 residues. The CDR3 coding sequence is TGCGCCAGCAGCCGAAAGGGACTAGCGGGGGGGCAGAGCAATGAGCAGTTCTTC. This sequence encodes CASSRKGLAGGQSNEQFF.

This chain joins TRBV6-1 and TRBJ2-4; D gene unclear. V was cut by 6 bases and J by 0 bases, with 6 bases left in between. The CDR3 contains 13 residues. Germline V gene data show CDR1 as MNHNS and CDR2 as SASEGT. DNA of the CDR3: TGTGCCAGCAGGGGGATAGCCAAAAACATTCAGTACTTC. Its translation is CASRGIAKNIQYF.

The chain has TRBV28 and TRBJ1-1; 7 bases line up with TRBD1. This CDR3 is 13 amino acids long. J gave up 10 bases and V 7 bases, and 12 bases lay outside the gene matches. The germline gives CDR1 MDHEN, CDR2 SYDVKM. The CDR3: CASIGRGDPGAFF. CDR3 coding DNA: TGTGCCAGCATAGGCAGGGGGGACCCGGGAGCTTTCTTT.

The rearrangement joins TRBV7-3 to TRBJ2-2, with D possibly being TRBD1 (5 bases). The CDR3 extends over 15 amino acids. Trimming took 2 bases from V and 1 from J, leaving 8 bases between them. Germline V gene sequence: CDR1 SGHTA, CDR2 FQGTGA. The CDR3 DNA sequence: TGTGCCAGCAGCTTAGGTCAGGGGAACACCGGGGAGCTGTTTTTT. Translating it yields CASSLGQGNTGELFF.